This passage covers 10 T cell receptor beta chains from one sample sequenced in a study of metastatic and nonmetastatic thyroid tumors. TCRdb re-called clones via MiXCR from the PCR reads. In the table there are some 20,000 clones, 35% to 45% of which are singletons. No patient had received any treatment before thyroid surgery. Sequences were obtained from tumor tissue. These TCRs come from a female donor with papillary thyroid cancer or a benign thyroid nodule (not recorded which). Some clones in this sample may be carry-over from other donors' samples.

V gene TRBV27 combines with J gene TRBJ2-7, with D possibly TRBD1 on 5 matching bases. This CDR3 is built from 14 residues. CDR1 and CDR2 (germline): MNHEY, SMNVEV (reference sequence). Trimming shortened V by 5 bases and J by 6 bases, and 17 bases separated the two germline ends. The CDR3 DNA follows: TGTGCCAGCAGTCCGACCTGGGGCAGCCGCGAGCAGTACTTC. Translating gives CASSPTWGSREQYF.

This clone was detected only a few times. The chain couples TRBV27 to TRBJ2-2, with D unresolved. CDR3 length equals 16 residues. V lost 7 bases to trimming and J lost 0 bases, with 15 bases between them. CDR1 MNHEY and CDR2 SMNVEV come from the germline V gene (reference sequence). CDR3 nucleotide sequence: TGTGCCAGCAAAACACATGACGTCTCGAACACCGGGGAGCTGTTTTTT. This encodes CASKTHDVSNTGELFF.

This clone was detected only a few times. The rearrangement uses TRBV28 and TRBJ1-5, with TRBD1 as a possible D gene (6 bases). The CDR3 runs to 16 residues. Germline loops: CDR1 MDHEN, CDR2 SYDVKM. Trimming took 5 bases from V and 5 from J, leaving 19 bases between them. As DNA, the CDR3 is TGTGCCAGCAGTCTCGGACAGCCAACGGGTTATCAGCCCCAGCATTTT. Residues: CASSLGQPTGYQPQHF.

This clone was seen repeatedly, ten times or more. J is TRBJ1-2 and V is TRBV25-1, with no clear D. Germline values: CDR1 MGHDK, CDR2 SYGVNS. The CDR3 is 13 amino acids. The V and J ends lost 2 bases and 7 bases respectively, with 11 bases between them. In nucleotides, the CDR3 is TGTGCCAGCAGTGAAAATCGGCAGGTTGGCTACACCTTC. Its protein product is CASSENRQVGYTF.

This clone turned up a few times. In nucleotides, the CDR3 is TGTGCCAGCAGTTACGCGGAGAATCAGCCCCAGCATTTT. This sequence encodes CASSYAENQPQHF. V usage is TRBV6-2 or TRBV6-3 and J usage is TRBJ1-5; no clear D. The V gene's germline CDR1 is MNHEY and CDR2 SVGEGT. The CDR3 is made up of 13 amino acids. The ends were cut back, 2 bases at V and 4 bases at J, with 6 bases in the middle.

The table lists this clone with many counts. The gene calls are TRBV28 and TRBJ1-2, with D tentatively TRBD1 (6 bases). This CDR3 comprises 14 residues. The V and J ends lost 3 bases and 2 bases respectively, with 10 bases between them. From germline, CDR1 is MDHEN and CDR2 SYDVKM. The CDR3: CASSFSTGNYGYTF. CDR3 bases: TGTGCCAGCAGTTTCTCGACAGGAAACTATGGCTACACCTTC.

The gene calls are TRBV28 and TRBJ2-7; no definite D call. V lost 4 bases and J lost 2, with 6 bases in between. CDR3 length: 12 residues. Germline CDR1 and CDR2: MDHEN and SYDVKM. The CDR3 region has the DNA TGTGCCAGCAGTTCCCAACCCTACGAGCAGTACTTC. Amino acids: CASSSQPYEQYF. Supplemented by reference TRBV28 and TRBJ2-7, the full variable domain reads DVKVTQSSRYLVKRTGEKVFLECVQDMDHENMFWYRQDPGLGLRLIYFSYDVKMKEKGDIPEGYSVSREKKERFSLILESASTNQTSMYLCASSSQPYEQYFGPGTRLTVT.

This clone was observed a handful of times. CDR3: CASSELAGITDTQYF. In nucleotides, the CDR3 is TGCGCCAGCAGTGAACTAGCGGGGATCACAGATACGCAGTATTTT. This chain links TRBV10-1 with TRBJ2-3, with 10 positions matching TRBD2. V shed 3 bases and J 2 bases; nucleotides not matched to a gene: 2. The CDR3 has 15 amino acids. Per germline, CDR1 WNHNN and CDR2 SYGVQD (reference sequence).

The rearrangement links TRBV6-5 to TRBJ2-7, with 8 bases matching TRBD2. V lost 0 bases and J lost 1; bases outside the gene matches: 8. The CDR3 consists of 17 residues. The germline V gene has CDR1 MNHEY and CDR2 SVGAGI. For the CDR3, the DNA is TGTGCCAGCAGTTACTCGCGGAACTTAGCGGGATCCTACGAGCAGTACTTC. Amino acid sequence: CASSYSRNLAGSYEQYF.

This clone was recorded once. The chain has TRBV3-1 and TRBJ1-3, with D possibly matching TRBD1 (6 bases). V dropped 4 bases and J dropped 3 bases, with 16 bases sitting between them. CDR1 LGHDT and CDR2 YNNKEL come from the germline V gene (reference sequence). This CDR3 is built from 16 residues. The CDR3 spells CASSPQGGGSGNTIYF. CDR3 DNA sequence: TGTGCCAGCAGCCCCCAGGGTGGGGGCAGTGGAAACACCATATATTTT. Complete variable domain (other parts from reference TRBV3-1 and TRBJ1-3): DTAVSQTPKYLVTQMGNDKSIKCEQNLGHDTMYWYKQDSKKFLKIMFSYNNKELIINETVPNRFSPKSPDKAHLNLHINSLELGDSAVYFCASSPQGGGSGNTIYFGEGSWLTVV.